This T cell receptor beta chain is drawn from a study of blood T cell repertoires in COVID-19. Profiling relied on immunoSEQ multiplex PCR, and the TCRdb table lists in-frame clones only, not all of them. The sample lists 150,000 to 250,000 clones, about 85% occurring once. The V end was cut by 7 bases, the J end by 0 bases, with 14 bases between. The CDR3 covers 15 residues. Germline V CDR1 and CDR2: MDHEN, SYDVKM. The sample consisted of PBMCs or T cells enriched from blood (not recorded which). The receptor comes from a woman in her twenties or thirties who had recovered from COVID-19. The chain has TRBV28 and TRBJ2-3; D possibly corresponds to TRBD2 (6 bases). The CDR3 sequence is CASISGGTSTDTQYF. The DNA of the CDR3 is TGTGCCAGCATATCGGGCGGGACTAGCACAGATACGCAGTATTTT.